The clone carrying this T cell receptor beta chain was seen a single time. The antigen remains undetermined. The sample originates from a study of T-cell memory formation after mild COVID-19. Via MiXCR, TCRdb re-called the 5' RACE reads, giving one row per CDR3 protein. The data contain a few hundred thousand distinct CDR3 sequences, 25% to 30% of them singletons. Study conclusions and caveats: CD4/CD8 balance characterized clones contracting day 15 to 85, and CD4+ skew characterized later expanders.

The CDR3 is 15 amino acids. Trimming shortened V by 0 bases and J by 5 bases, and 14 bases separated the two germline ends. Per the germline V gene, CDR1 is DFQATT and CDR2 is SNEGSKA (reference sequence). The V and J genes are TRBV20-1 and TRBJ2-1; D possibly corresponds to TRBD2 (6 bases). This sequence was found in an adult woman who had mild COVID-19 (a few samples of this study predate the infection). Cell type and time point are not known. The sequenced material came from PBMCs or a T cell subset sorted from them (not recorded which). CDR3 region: CSARDPGRGNNEQFF. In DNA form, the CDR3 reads TGCAGTGCTAGAGATCCGGGGCGGGGAAACAATGAGCAGTTCTTC.